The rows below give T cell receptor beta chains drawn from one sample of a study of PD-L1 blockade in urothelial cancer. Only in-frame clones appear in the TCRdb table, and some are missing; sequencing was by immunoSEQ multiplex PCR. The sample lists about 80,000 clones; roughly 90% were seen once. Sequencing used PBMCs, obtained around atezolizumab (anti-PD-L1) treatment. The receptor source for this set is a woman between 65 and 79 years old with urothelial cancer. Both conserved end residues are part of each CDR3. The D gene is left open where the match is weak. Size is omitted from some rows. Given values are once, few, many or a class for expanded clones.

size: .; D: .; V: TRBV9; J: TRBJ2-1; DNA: TGTGCCAGCTCGAAGGCGGGACCCTACAATGAGCAGTTCTTC; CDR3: CASSKAGPYNEQFF
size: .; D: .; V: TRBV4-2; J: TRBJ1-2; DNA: TGTGCCAGCAGCAAAATGGACACTTATAACTATGGCTACACCTTC; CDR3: CASSKMDTYNYGYTF
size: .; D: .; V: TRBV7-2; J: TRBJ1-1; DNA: TGTGCCAGCAGCTCGGGGACACAAGTGAACACTGAAGCTTTCTTT; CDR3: CASSSGTQVNTEAFF
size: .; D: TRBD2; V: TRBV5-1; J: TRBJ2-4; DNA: TGCGCCAGCAGCTTAGCGGGGCTTGGAGGAAACATTCAGTACTTC; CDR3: CASSLAGLGGNIQYF
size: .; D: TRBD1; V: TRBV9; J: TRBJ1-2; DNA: TGTGCCAGCAGCGTAGTGGGGTGGACAGGGACTACTAACTATGGCTACACCTTC; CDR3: CASSVVGWTGTTNYGYTF
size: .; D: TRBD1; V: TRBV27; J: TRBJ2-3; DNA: TGTGCCAGCAGTTCAAGGGGGCGGGCAGATACGCAGTATTTT; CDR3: CASSSRGRADTQYF
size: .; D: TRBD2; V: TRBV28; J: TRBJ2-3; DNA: TGTGCCAGCAGTTTAGGACTAGCGGGCGTTCTCACAGATACGCAGTATTTT; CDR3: CASSLGLAGVLTDTQYF
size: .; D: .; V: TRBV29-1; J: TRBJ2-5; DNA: TGCAGCGTTGAACGCCAAGAGACCCAGTACTTC; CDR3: CSVERQETQYF
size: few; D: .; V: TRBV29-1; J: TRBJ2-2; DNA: TGCAGCGTCAGCCCCACAGGCAGCGGGGAGCTGTTTTTT; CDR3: CSVSPTGSGELFF
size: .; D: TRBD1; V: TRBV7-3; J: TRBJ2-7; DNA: TGTGCCAGCAGCCGTACAGGGGAGCGGGAGCAGTACTTC; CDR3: CASSRTGEREQYF
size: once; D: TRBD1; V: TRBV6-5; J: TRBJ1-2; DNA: TGTGCCAGCAGTCGCCAAGGACAGGGCGGCTATGGCTACACCTTC; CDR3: CASSRQGQGGYGYTF
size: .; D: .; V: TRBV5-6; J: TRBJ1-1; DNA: TGTGCCAGCGGAGGGAACACTGAAGCTTTCTTT; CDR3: CASGGNTEAFF
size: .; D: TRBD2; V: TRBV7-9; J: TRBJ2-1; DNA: TGTGCCAGCAGAAGTCTAGCGGGGGGTGGGAATGAGCAGTTCTTC; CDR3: CASRSLAGGGNEQFF
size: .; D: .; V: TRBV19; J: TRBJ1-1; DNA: TGTGCCAGTATCACGGAGGGTAACACTGAAGCTTTCTTT; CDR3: CASITEGNTEAFF
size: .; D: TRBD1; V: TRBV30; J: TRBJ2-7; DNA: TGTGCCTGGAGTTGGGACAGCTACGAGCAGTACTTC; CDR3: CAWSWDSYEQYF